The entry that follows covers one T cell receptor beta chain sequence. Its cognate antigen has yet to be identified. From a lookup of the germline V gene, CDR1 and CDR2 are MGHRA and YSYEKL. The CDR3 starts with the cysteine, ends with the phenylalanine, and has 13 residues. The DNA sequence is not available. HCMV-specific IgG was detected in serum with a commercial ELISA kit to determine HCMV serostatus. Ficoll density gradient centrifugation was used to isolate peripheral blood mononuclear cells from blood. The source of the sample is a study of T cells expressing NK-cell markers (TCRdb year 2020). With respect to the entire study: Three sorted T-cell subsets (CD3+CD56+NKG2C+, CD3+CD56+NKG2C- and CD3+CD56-NKG2C+) from about 8 donors had their TCR beta-chain repertoires profiled. The eight sequenced donors were randomly selected healthy volunteers, three men and five women. Among the eight sequenced donors, seven were HCMV-seropositive and one was HCMV-seronegative. Illumina HiSeq 2000/2500, MiSeq or NextSeq was used to sequence libraries as 2 x 150 bp reads. General study outcomes and caveats: Whether the expanded NKG2C-expressing T cell clones were specific for HCMV antigens remained unclear. For 6 or 7 donors, the dominant CD3+CD56+NKG2C+ clonotypes were among the top 10 CD8+ clonotypes and accounted for about 1.0-7.5% of CD8+ T cells. Those dominant clonotypes were again the most abundant among CD3+CD56-NKG2C+ cells in several donors, at about 28.3-65%.

Data came from an Illumina HiSeq 2000. The TCR beta cDNA libraries were made using 5'RACE template switching, a step that added both a universal primer site and unique molecular identifiers. Synthesis of cDNA was primed from the TCR beta constant segment and was followed by two consecutive PCR amplification steps. From the authors' description of their analysis: MIGEC was used to demultiplex reads and group the reads by UMI, and MiTCR was used to assemble and quantify clonotypes. To exclude erroneous sequences, any TCR cDNA sequence not supported by at least two reads was discarded. The tcR package was used for downstream repertoire analysis, and clonotypes were matched across fractions by CDR3 nucleotide sequence plus V segment. Antigen specificity was annotated against VDJdb with VDJmatch, allowing one amino acid substitution in CDR3. TCRdb reprocessed the public reads and reports one entry per CDR3 protein sequence, without DNA. The V and J calls were determined by TCRdb, not by the authors. For this sample, the table gives 200,000 to 300,000 distinct CDR3 sequences. Around 0.4% of the sample rests with the top ten.

The clonotype was recovered from a man aged 18 to 30 in good health. Donor details come from another sample of the same person, matched by shared clones. Sample: blood T cells: a sorted CD56 or NKG2C T cell subset, CD4+ or CD8+ T cells, or bulk PBMC T cells (not recorded which). The chain links TRBV4-1 with TRBJ1-1. CDR3 sequence: CASSFQVNTEAFF.